Below, 20 T cell receptor beta chains from the same sample are listed, as sequenced in a study of T cells in tumors after PD-1 blockade. The protocol was immunoSEQ multiplex PCR, while the TCRdb copy is restricted to in-frame clones and leaves out a portion. The sample records about 48,000 clones, roughly 80% being singletons. The starting material was PBMCs, obtained before anti-PD-1 treatment. These TCRs come from a human donor with basal cell carcinoma.

This sequence joins TRBV5-1 and TRBJ2-5; D unresolved. Trimming shortened V by 4 bases and J by 3 bases, and 4 bases separated the two germline ends. Germline CDR1 and CDR2: SGHRS and YFSETQ. This CDR3 has 11 residues. CDR3 region: CASSDKETQYF. Here the CDR3 DNA reads TGCGCCAGCAGCGACAAAGAGACCCAGTACTTC.

The chain is built from TRBV19 and TRBJ2-2; D uncertain. Looked up from germline, CDR1 is LNHDA and CDR2 is SQIVND (reference sequence). The CDR3 consists of 14 residues. Trimming stripped 5 bases from V and 4 bases from J, with 11 bases between. The CDR3, as DNA: TGTGCCAGTAGTGGCAGCCAGTTCACCGGGGAGCTGTTTTTT. It yields the protein CASSGSQFTGELFF.

The rearrangement uses TRBV10-3 and TRBJ2-2, with 8 bases identical to TRBD2. The CDR3 length is 17 residues. The germline V gene encodes CDR1 ENHRY and CDR2 SYGVKD. V lost 3 bases and J lost 4; bases outside the gene matches: 10. The chain's CDR3 is CAISDSGGAYITGELFF. The CDR3 DNA reads as TGTGCCATCAGTGATTCGGGGGGGGCCTATATCACCGGGGAGCTGTTTTTT.

The V call is TRBV5-1, the J call TRBJ2-5; 7 bases align to TRBD1. The J segment lost 6 bases and the V segment lost 7 bases, leaving 15 bases of the junction unmatched. The CDR3 loop spans 15 amino acids. Germline V gene data show CDR1 as SGHRS and CDR2 as YFSETQ. The CDR3 DNA is TGCGCCAGCCGGGACAGCTTAACTTTAGGGCAGACCCAGTACTTC. Encoded protein: CASRDSLTLGQTQYF.

The V gene is TRBV18, the J gene TRBJ2-7; D is undetermined. V lost 3 bases to trimming and J lost 0 bases, with 9 bases between them. Per the germline V gene, CDR1 is KGHSH and CDR2 is LQKENI. The CDR3 is made up of 14 amino acids. CDR3 sequence (DNA): TGTGCCAGCTCACCGGGTCTCCTCTCCTACGAGCAGTACTTC. Amino acid sequence: CASSPGLLSYEQYF.

V and J are TRBV7-9 and TRBJ1-5, with D possibly matching TRBD1 (6 bases). The V gene lost 6 bases and the J gene lost 6 bases, with 15 bases spanning the gap. The CDR3 is 14 residues long. CDR1 SEHNR and CDR2 FQNEAQ come from the germline V gene (reference sequence). CDR3 coding DNA: TGTGCCAGCAGTTACCCAGGGGCAAGTCAGCCCCAGCATTTT. Translated, it gives CASSYPGASQPQHF. The full variable domain, its missing parts supplied by reference TRBV7-9 and TRBJ1-5, is DTGVSQNPRHKITKRGQNVTFRCDPISEHNRLYWYRQTLGQGPEFLTYFQNEAQLEKSRLLSDRFSAERPKGSFSTLEIQRTEQGDSAMYLCASSYPGASQPQHFGDGTRLSIL.

The V call is TRBV5-6, the J call TRBJ2-1, with 12 bases fitting TRBD1. CDR1 is SGHDT and CDR2 is YYEEEE in the germline V gene. J was trimmed by 7 bases and V by 4 bases; bases with no gene match: 9. The CDR3 consists of 16 residues. CDR3 in DNA: TGTGCCAGCAGCGGCCGGGACAGGGGGCGGTGGAATGAGCAGTTCTTC. Its translation: CASSGRDRGRWNEQFF.

This clone was seen once. The DNA of the CDR3 is TGTGCCAGCAGCCCGAAGGGGAATAATTCACCCCTCCACTTT. It specifies CASSPKGNNSPLHF. The rearrangement uses TRBV5-6 and TRBJ1-6; D possibly corresponds to TRBD1 (5 bases). Germline values: CDR1 SGHDT, CDR2 YYEEEE. There are 14 residues in the CDR3. The V end lost 4 bases, the J end lost 5 bases, and 10 bases lay between the germline ends.

The table lists this clone with a count of one. This chain uses TRBV18 with TRBJ2-3; D may be TRBD2 (7 bases). CDR1 is KGHSH, CDR2 LQKENI, per germline. The V and J ends lost 3 bases and 1 base respectively, with 11 bases between them. The CDR3 consists of 15 residues. The CDR3 reads CASSPEGGGTDTQYF. Written as DNA, the CDR3 is TGTGCCAGCTCACCCGAGGGGGGGGGCACAGATACGCAGTATTTT.

The J gene is TRBJ2-3, the V gene TRBV3-1 (or the pseudogene TRBV3-2); 9 positions agree with TRBD2. The CDR3 has 15 amino acids. CDR1 and CDR2 from the germline V gene are LGHDT and YNNKEL (reference sequence). Trimming removed 4 bases from V and 8 bases from J; junction bases left unmatched: 10. CDR3 coding DNA: TGTGCCAGCAGCCGTAAGATTAGCGGGGGAGGTACGCAGTATTTT. Translation: CASSRKISGGGTQYF.

V gene TRBV18 combines with J gene TRBJ2-5, with D tentatively TRBD1 (5 bases). Germline CDR1 KGHSH, CDR2 LQKENI. The CDR3 loop spans 17 amino acids. Trimming removed 0 bases from V and 3 bases from J, with 17 bases in between. The CDR3 loop reads CASSPPSFSTGEETQYF. In DNA, the CDR3 is TGTGCCAGCTCACCACCGTCGTTTAGTACAGGAGAAGAGACCCAGTACTTC.

The CDR3: CASTWTGDNQPQHF. CDR3 coding DNA: TGTGCCAGTACCTGGACAGGGGACAATCAGCCCCAGCATTTT. The V gene is TRBV19, the J gene TRBJ1-5; TRBD1 matches 9 bases. Germline CDR1 reads LNHDA; CDR2 reads SQIVND (reference sequence). This CDR3 has 14 amino acids. The ends lost 7 bases at V and 3 bases at J; junction bases unmatched: 4.

The count of this clone is one. V usage is TRBV5-6 and J usage is TRBJ2-7; no firm D call. Germline V gene sequence: CDR1 SGHDT, CDR2 YYEEEE. The CDR3 has 14 residues. V dropped 5 bases and J dropped 4 bases, with 16 bases sitting between them. CDR3 bases: TGTGCCAGCAGATTAGACACGGAGAGGTACGAGCAGTACTTC. Amino acids: CASRLDTERYEQYF.

The chain employs TRBV2 and TRBJ2-6, with D hard to call. CDR3 length: 16 amino acids. The V and J ends lost 4 bases and 1 base respectively, with 11 bases between them. Looked up from germline, CDR1 is SNHLY and CDR2 is FYNNEI. CDR3 residues: CASSGARESGANVLTF. The CDR3 nucleotides are TGTGCCAGCAGTGGAGCAAGGGAATCTGGGGCCAACGTCCTGACTTTC.

V and J are TRBV29-1 and TRBJ2-2; D remains unclear. The germline gives CDR1 SQVTM, CDR2 ANQGSEA. V lost 0 bases and J 1 base, leaving 9 bases between the germline ends. The CDR3 is made up of 15 amino acids. This CDR3 reads CSVEDTRRNTGELFF. CDR3 nucleotide sequence: TGCAGCGTTGAAGATACCAGGAGGAACACCGGGGAGCTGTTTTTT.

CDR3 residues: CASSYQGQASYEQYF. In nucleotides, the CDR3 is TGTGCCAGCAGTTACCAGGGACAGGCCAGCTACGAGCAGTACTTC. The rearrangement links TRBV6-6 to TRBJ2-7; 8 bases match TRBD1. CDR1 MNHNY and CDR2 SVGAGI come from the germline V gene (reference sequence). This CDR3 has 15 residues. After removal of 2 bases from V and 3 bases from J, the junction contained 6 bases not matched to a gene.

V is TRBV5-5 and J is TRBJ1-6, with D unclear. CDR1 is SGHKS and CDR2 is YYEKEE in the germline V gene (reference sequence). This CDR3 is 14 amino acids long. Trimming took 3 bases from V and 0 from J, leaving 4 bases between them. The chain's CDR3 is CASSSSSYNSPLHF. The CDR3 DNA reads as TGTGCCAGCAGCTCAAGCTCCTATAATTCACCCCTCCACTTT. Looking up the rest from reference TRBV5-5 and TRBJ1-6 gives the full variable domain: DAGVTQSPTHLIKTRGQQVTLRCSPISGHKSVSWYQQVLGQGPQFIFQYYEKEERGRGNFPDRFSARQFPNYSSELNVNALLLGDSALYLCASSSSSYNSPLHFGNGTRLTVT.

This chain joins TRBV29-1 and TRBJ2-7, with 11 bases lining up with TRBD1. Germline V CDR1 and CDR2: SQVTM, ANQGSEA. The J segment lost 2 bases and the V segment lost 4 bases, leaving 4 bases of the junction unmatched. This CDR3 spans 14 amino acids. CDR3 in amino acids: CSVVGTGGTYEQYF. As DNA, the CDR3 is TGCAGCGTTGTTGGGACAGGGGGGACCTACGAGCAGTACTTC.

V gene TRBV10-3 combines with J gene TRBJ2-7, with 7 bases that match TRBD1. The germline V gene has CDR1 ENHRY and CDR2 SYGVKD. This CDR3 comprises 12 residues. The V gene end was trimmed by 5 bases and the J gene end by 6 bases; junction bases not matched to a gene: 4. The CDR3 nucleotides read TGTGCCATCAGTTCGACAGGGTTCGAGCAGTACTTC. Amino acid sequence: CAISSTGFEQYF.

The chain joins TRBV15 to TRBJ2-1; D is possibly TRBD2 (8 bases). CDR1 LNHNV and CDR2 YYDKDF come from the germline V gene (reference sequence). Trimming cost V 7 bases and J 3 bases, with 16 bases left between them. This CDR3 has 15 amino acids. This CDR3 reads CATTGGRGVYNEQFF. CDR3 in DNA: TGTGCCACCACAGGGGGGCGGGGGGTCTACAATGAGCAGTTCTTC. The full variable domain, with the rest looked up from reference TRBV15 and TRBJ2-1, is DAMVIQNPRYQVTQFGKPVTLSCSQTLNHNVMYWYQQKSSQAPKLLFHYYDKDFNNEADTPDNFQSRRPNTSFCFLDIRSPGLGDTAMYLCATTGGRGVYNEQFFGPGTRLTVL.